This TCR beta chain derives from a study of shared clonotypes between healthy human individuals. Regarding the study as a whole: Investigators collected only blood, and repertoires in tissues likely differ. Read depth was anticipated to influence clonotype sharing among donors. Rarefaction exposed incomplete sorted-subset sequencing despite large depth.

Germline assignment: CDR1 MNHEY and CDR2 SMNVEV (reference sequence). This CDR3 region has 14 residues. V lost 5 bases to trimming and J lost 4 bases, with 14 bases between them. To note about this clone: Its antigen is as yet unknown.

Positively selected for CCR7, the CD45RO-negative cells used as naive CD8 cells excluded terminally differentiated effector memory CD45RA+ cells. The method was immunoSEQ multiplex PCR; TCRdb's version includes in-frame clones alone and lacks a portion of them. The sample holds about 580,000 clones, about 98% seen once. The J gene is TRBJ1-2, the V gene TRBV27; maybe TRBD1 (5 bases). The source is a man aged 25 to 40 in good health. The sample comprised naive CD8+ T cells sorted from blood. The CDR3 loop reads CASSPQTDVYGYTF. CDR3 sequence (DNA): TGTGCCAGCAGTCCTCAGACAGACGTCTATGGCTACACCTTC.